This TCR beta chain was identified during a study of cytomegalovirus exposure and HLA in healthy donors. Researchers ran the PCR with 60 Vbeta and 13 Jbeta primers. The data were produced by immunoSEQ multiplex PCR, yet TCRdb's version contains in-frame clones alone and is incomplete. This table has 95,000 to 100,000 clones, roughly three quarters appearing once. With regard to this clone: Its antigen remains unidentified.

The CDR3 consists of 15 residues. V gave up 7 bases and J gave up 1 base; unmatched junction bases: 5. Germline assignment: CDR1 MNHNS and CDR2 SASEGT. Study observations and caveats: It was only CMV serostatus that was available as immune exposure information. In an earlier analysis, productive rearrangement rates for most beta V segments clustered near 87% or 30%.

The rearrangement links TRBV6-1 to TRBJ1-5, with 9 bases aligning to TRBD1. This receptor was taken from a woman aged 55-75 years in good health and CMV-seronegative. Material: PBMCs. The CDR3 coding sequence is TGTGCCAGCATTAAACAGGGGGCAAGCAATCAGCCCCAGCATTTT. This translates into CASIKQGASNQPQHF.